Below, one T cell receptor (beta chain) is given with its context. The CDR3 is 17 amino acids. Germline CDR1 reads SGHDN; CDR2 reads FVKESK. The ends lost 4 bases at V and 4 bases at J; junction bases unmatched: 13. This entry is derived from a study of shared T cell receptors in the human thymus. Measured with immunoSEQ multiplex PCR; TCRdb has only the in-frame clones, and not every one. This sample has about 660,000 clones; 85% to 90% occur once, and the top ten carry around 0.0099%. The sample was also linked to a second study, of human thymus T cells. That report adds: Thymus specimens were resections from corrective heart surgery. What related research reported was that thymic repertoires overlapped highly among unrelated individuals.

The sequence was collected from a boy younger than two with a congenital heart defect. The sequenced sample was thymocytes. The chain combines TRBV14 with TRBJ1-1; 9 positions match TRBD1. The CDR3 loop is CASSRNPPDRGFTEAFF. CDR3 coding DNA: TGTGCCAGCAGCCGGAACCCCCCGGACAGGGGTTTCACTGAAGCTTTCTTT.